The rows below give T cell receptor beta chains drawn from one sample of a study of Ad26.COV2.S vaccination and SARS-CoV-2 variants. Using immunoSEQ multiplex PCR, the repertoire was profiled, and TCRdb retains in-frame clones only, with some absent. The repertoire includes more than 300,000 clones, around four fifths of them detected once, and roughly 2% sits in the top ten. The sequences come from peripheral blood, collected in a trial of Ad26.COV2.S vaccine versus placebo. Receptor source: a person aged 18-65 years who received the Ad26.COV2.S COVID-19 vaccine or a placebo. The CDR3 runs from the conserved cysteine through the conserved F or W. A clone size is listed for some rows: how often the clone was seen (once, few, many), or a class if it is expanded.

V gene	J gene	clone size	CDR3 protein
TRBV6-6	TRBJ2-2	NA	CASSYSSRGGTGELFF
TRBV6-5	TRBJ1-6	few	CASHDRGDYNSPLHF
TRBV4-2	TRBJ1-2	NA	CASSPSTGYYGYTF
TRBV29-1	TRBJ2-7	few	CSVKQGSYEQYF
TRBV2	TRBJ2-7	NA	CASSLGTGTYEQYF
TRBV2	TRBJ1-1	NA	CASSEVTEAFF
TRBV27	TRBJ2-7	NA	CASSFSGGPYEQYF
TRBV6-5	TRBJ2-2	NA	CASSYGGMGGELFF
TRBV2	TRBJ1-6	many	CASSGVSWDSNSPLHF
TRBV18	TRBJ1-1	NA	CASSPDLNTEAFF
TRBV4-1	TRBJ2-5	NA	CASSGSGGRQETQYF
TRBV7-8	TRBJ2-1	NA	CASSRRDRDYNEQFF
TRBV19	TRBJ2-7	NA	CASKGAGEQYF
TRBV29-1	TRBJ2-5	NA	CSGRVGEETQYF
TRBV19	TRBJ2-5	NA	CASNSEIGEETQYF
TRBV5-4	TRBJ1-3	NA	CASSLEGQLSGNTIYF
TRBV18	TRBJ1-2	NA	CASSARGAGAYGYTF
TRBV28	TRBJ1-2	NA	CASSSSRDRGRHGYTF
TRBV28	TRBJ2-5	NA	CASSRDSSYQETQYF
TRBV12-3/TRBV12-4	TRBJ1-2	NA	CASSSHSTYGYTF
TRBV10-1	TRBJ2-2	NA	CASSKGQVNTGELFF
TRBV5-1	TRBJ2-2	NA	CASSSSSFSLQGELFF
TRBV5-4	TRBJ2-5	NA	CASSTRDPARSQYF
TRBV21-1	TRBJ1-2	NA	CATNRAQNRGTNDGYTF
TRBV5-4	TRBJ2-2	NA	CASSLGRSGGAFEELFF
TRBV5-4	TRBJ1-6	NA	CASSRTGGGNSPLHF
TRBV5-1	TRBJ2-7	once	CASSHAPGFSEQYF
TRBV18	TRBJ2-7	few	CASSPAPGQGTYEQYF
TRBV7-2	TRBJ2-5	NA	CASSLAPQGGLAGGQETQYF
TRBV7-9	TRBJ2-5	NA	CASSLAQRGLETQYF
TRBV29-1	TRBJ2-7	NA	CSVTWTSYEQYF